The clone carrying this TCR beta chain was seen ten or more times. Its antigen is undetermined. Germline loops: CDR1 SGHVS, CDR2 FQNEAQ. CDR3 length equals 15 residues. The J segment lost 5 bases and the V segment lost 5 bases, leaving 10 bases of the junction unmatched. The data are from a study of early T cells in non-severe SARS-CoV-2 infection. Study overall: Sequencing used unsorted whole-blood bulk RNA, so chains lack pairing.

Attachment of unique molecular identifiers was made to individual cDNA molecules. TCRdb passed the 5' RACE reads through MiXCR, listing each CDR3 protein once. The data contain 20,000 to 25,000 distinct CDR3 sequences, 4% of them singletons. Study-level findings and limits: Matching results from VDJdb favored anti-spike CD8 responses, leaving private and CD4 specificities undetected.

The rearrangement uses TRBV7-8 and TRBJ2-5; TRBD1 agrees at 8 bases. The sample consisted of whole blood. The source of this sequence is an adult who was a healthcare worker with PCR-confirmed SARS-CoV-2 infection or an uninfected control (not recorded which). In DNA, the CDR3 is TGTGCCAGCAGCGGTGACAGGGGATCGAGTGAGACCCAGTACTTC. As protein: CASSGDRGSSETQYF. The full variable domain, in which reference TRBV7-8 and TRBJ2-5 provide the parts outside the CDR3, is GAGVSQSPRYKVAKRGQDVALRCDPISGHVSLFWYQQALGQGPEFLTYFQNEAQLDKSGLPSDRFFAERPEGSVSTLKIQRTQQEDSAVYLCASSGDRGSSETQYFGPGTRLLVL.